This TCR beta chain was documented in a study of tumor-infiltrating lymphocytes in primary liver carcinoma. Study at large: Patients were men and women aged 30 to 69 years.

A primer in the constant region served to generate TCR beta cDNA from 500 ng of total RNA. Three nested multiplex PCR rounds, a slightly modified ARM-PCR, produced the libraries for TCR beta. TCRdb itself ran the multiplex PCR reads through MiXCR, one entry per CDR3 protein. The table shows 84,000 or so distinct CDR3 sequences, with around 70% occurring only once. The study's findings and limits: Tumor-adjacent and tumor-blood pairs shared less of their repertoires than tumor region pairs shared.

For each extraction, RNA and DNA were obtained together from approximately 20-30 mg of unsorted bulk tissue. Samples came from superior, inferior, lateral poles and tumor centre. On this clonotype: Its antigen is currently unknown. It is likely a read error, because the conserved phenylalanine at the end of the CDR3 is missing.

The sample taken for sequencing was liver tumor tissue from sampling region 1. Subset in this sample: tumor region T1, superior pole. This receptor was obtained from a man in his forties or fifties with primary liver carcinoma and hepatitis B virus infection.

The DNA for the CDR3 is TGTGCCGGCAGCTTTAGAAGGAACACTGAAGCTTTCTAT. This codes for CAGSFRRNTEAFY. The V and J genes are TRBV11-2 and TRBJ1-1; no definite D call. The length of the CDR3 is 13 residues. Germline CDR1 reads SGHAT; CDR2 reads FQNNGV.